The 4 T cell receptor beta chains listed next were all sequenced from one sample in a study of blood T cell repertoires in COVID-19. TCRdb's copy holds only in-frame clones and misses some; the assay was immunoSEQ multiplex PCR. This table holds some 410,000 clones, approximately 90% found once. The sequencing sample was made of PBMCs or T cells enriched from blood (not recorded which). Source of these receptors: a woman younger than 45 with acute COVID-19.

The rearrangement links TRBV7-7 to TRBJ2-2; D not certain. The germline V gene encodes CDR1 SSHAT and CDR2 FNYEAQ (reference sequence). This CDR3 has 12 residues. V shed 5 bases and J shed 5 bases, with 6 bases lying between them. CDR3 sequence: CASSEKTGELFF. CDR3 nucleotide sequence: TGTGCCAGCAGCGAGAAGACCGGGGAGCTGTTTTTT.

The J gene is TRBJ2-7, the V gene TRBV2; possibly TRBD1 for D (5 bases). CDR1 and CDR2 (germline): SNHLY, FYNNEI. The CDR3 sequence is 12 residues long. V was cut by 5 bases and J by 5 bases, with 10 bases left in between. The CDR3 DNA follows: TGTGCCAGCAGTCTCCAGGGTCACGAGCAGTACTTC. Amino acids: CASSLQGHEQYF.

The V and J genes are TRBV24-1 and TRBJ1-5, with D perhaps matching TRBD1 (5 bases). CDR3 length: 13 amino acids. Trimming stripped 9 bases from V and 3 bases from J, with 11 bases between. Looked up from germline, CDR1 is KGHDR and CDR2 is SFDVKD. The CDR3 DNA follows: TGTGCCACCCAGGCAGGGTCCAATCAGCCCCAGCATTTT. The encoded protein is CATQAGSNQPQHF.

As regards this clone: Because the CDR3's place on the DNA is in doubt, the DNA is left out and the CDR3 is given as listed by TCRdb. The rearrangement joins TRBV6-5 to TRBJ2-7; TRBD1, the D gene given by the table, was not confirmed from the DNA. The CDR3 extends over 16 residues, inclusive of both ends. Germline CDR1 is MNHEY and CDR2 is SVGAGI. The CDR3 sequence is CASSSSVGRGFEEQYF.